The rows below give T cell receptor beta chains drawn from one sample of a study of identical twins. TCRdb ran MiXCR on the 5' RACE reads and lists one entry per CDR3 protein. The repertoire holds hundreds of thousands of distinct CDR3 sequences, with 21% as singletons. These data were also filed under a second study, of T cells expressing NK-cell markers.

Sequences were obtained from PBMCs. All receptors derive from a woman in her late teens or twenties in good health. Both conserved end residues are part of each CDR3. The D gene is left open where the match is weak. A row's size may be missing; if present it is once, few, many or a size class.

J,D,size,V,CDR3,DNA
TRBJ2-5,-,-,TRBV27,CASSFSRGQETQYF,TGTGCCAGCAGTTTTAGTCGGGGCCAAGAGACCCAGTACTTC
TRBJ1-1,-,few,TRBV5-1,CASSLGTSLATEAFF,TGCGCCAGCAGCTTGGGTACATCGTTGGCAACTGAAGCTTTCTTT
TRBJ2-3,-,-,TRBV7-9,CASSAGPRADTQYF,TGTGCCAGCAGCGCAGGGCCCAGAGCAGATACGCAGTATTTT
TRBJ2-3,-,few,TRBV2,CASVLATDTQYF,TGTGCCAGCGTCCTAGCTACAGATACGCAGTATTTT
TRBJ2-3,TRBD1,-,TRBV10-3,CAISEPPGQGAADTQYF,TGTGCCATCAGTGAGCCGCCGGGACAGGGGGCGGCAGATACGCAGTATTTT
TRBJ1-1,-,few,TRBV20-1,CSARAPKGTEAFF,TGCAGTGCGCGGGCTCCGAAAGGGACTGAAGCTTTCTTT
TRBJ1-2,TRBD1,few,TRBV18,CASSPPTGGYGYTF,TGTGCCAGCTCACCACCGACAGGGGGCTATGGCTACACCTTC
TRBJ2-1,-,-,TRBV4-2,CASSQDPAGSDEQFF,TGTGCCAGCAGCCAAGACCCGGCCGGGAGCGATGAGCAGTTCTTC
TRBJ2-2,TRBD2,few,TRBV6-1,CASTGGWGWGQNTGELFF,TGTGCCAGCACCGGGGGGTGGGGATGGGGCCAGAACACCGGGGAGCTGTTTTTT
TRBJ2-1,TRBD2,many,TRBV12-3/TRBV12-4,CASSLRLADEQFF,TGTGCCAGCAGTTTGAGGCTAGCGGACGAGCAGTTCTTC
TRBJ1-2,-,-,TRBV6-5,CASSYLDSPYGYTF,TGTGCCAGCAGTTACCTCGACAGCCCCTATGGCTACACCTTC
TRBJ1-5,TRBD1,many,TRBV27,CASQGVGQPQHF,TGTGCCAGCCAGGGGGTTGGACAGCCCCAGCATTTT
TRBJ2-3,-,many,TRBV12-3/TRBV12-4,CASSPAVGFNTDTQYF,TGTGCCAGCAGCCCCGCAGTGGGGTTTAACACAGATACGCAGTATTTT
TRBJ2-6,-,-,TRBV5-1,CASSSPDLQVSGANVLTF,TGCGCCAGCAGCTCGCCCGACCTCCAGGTCTCTGGGGCCAACGTCCTGACTTTC
TRBJ2-3,-,-,TRBV7-6,CASSSLITDTQYF,TGTGCCAGCAGCTCCCTAATCACAGATACGCAGTATTTT
TRBJ2-1,-,few,TRBV29-1,CSVEWGSYDEQFF,TGCAGCGTTGAATGGGGGTCCTACGATGAGCAGTTCTTC